These T cell receptor beta chains were read from a single sample in a study of PD-1 blockade in classical Hodgkin lymphoma. This table comes from immunoSEQ multiplex PCR, and its TCRdb copy is limited to in-frame clones, with some not included. The sample lists approximately 25,000 clones, roughly 84% occurring once. Sequences were derived from CD4+ T cells from blood, sampled at baseline. The receptors here all came from a human donor with classical Hodgkin lymphoma. Each CDR3 is given with its conserved first and last residue. Each record gives: D gene, J gene, V gene, clone size, CDR3 protein, CDR3 DNA. A D gene is named only where the DNA matches it firmly. A row's size may be missing; if present it is once, few, many or a size class.

TRBD1 | TRBJ2-7 | TRBV5-5 | . | CASSRQGNPKHEQYF | TGTGCCAGCAGCCGACAGGGCAACCCTAAGCACGAGCAGTACTTC
. | TRBJ2-3 | TRBV4-2 | once | CASSHVTYSTDTQYF | TGTGCCAGCAGCCACGTGACATATAGCACAGATACGCAGTATTTT
. | TRBJ2-4 | TRBV28 | . | CASSSPGRVDIQYF | TGTGCCAGCAGTTCACCGGGGCGGGTCGACATTCAGTACTTC
. | TRBJ1-4 | TRBV19 | . | CASSRAATTNEKLFF | TGTGCCAGTAGTAGAGCAGCCACAACTAATGAAAAACTGTTTTTT
TRBD1 | TRBJ1-2 | TRBV7-9 | medium-sized | CASRRTGGGLFDGYTF | TGTGCCAGCAGGAGGACAGGGGGCGGTTTATTTGATGGCTACACCTTC
. | TRBJ1-5 | TRBV6-1 | . | CASTDNRPDHQPQHF | TGTGCCAGCACTGATAATCGGCCAGACCATCAGCCCCAGCATTTT
. | TRBJ1-2 | TRBV5-6 | . | CASSLVGYGYTF | TGTGCCAGCAGCTTGGTAGGGTATGGCTACACCTTC
TRBD1 | TRBJ2-7 | TRBV6-6 | . | CASTHDRDRGYEQYF | TGTGCCAGCACCCATGACCGGGACAGGGGCTACGAGCAGTACTTC
TRBD1 | TRBJ1-5 | TRBV7-8 | . | CASSLSRQGAQPQHF | TGTGCCAGCAGCTTATCACGACAGGGGGCCCAGCCCCAGCATTTT
TRBD1 | TRBJ2-7 | TRBV19 | . | CASSLLPGQTTSEQYF | TGTGCCAGTAGTTTACTTCCGGGACAGACCACTAGCGAGCAGTACTTC
. | TRBJ1-2 | TRBV14 | . | CASSQAASYGYTF | TGTGCCAGCAGCCAAGCGGCCTCCTATGGCTACACCTTC
TRBD1 | TRBJ1-5 | TRBV18 | . | CASSPDRFSNQPQHF | TGTGCCAGCTCCCCGGACAGGTTTAGCAATCAGCCCCAGCATTTT
. | TRBJ1-5 | TRBV5-8 | . | CASFGEGFNQPQHF | TGTGCCAGCTTTGGTGAGGGATTCAATCAGCCCCAGCATTTT
TRBD1 | TRBJ1-4 | TRBV5-6 | . | CASSLQGDREKLFF | TGTGCCAGCAGCTTGCAGGGGGACCGTGAAAAACTGTTTTTT
. | TRBJ2-7 | TRBV19 | . | CASSSDRTYEQYF | TGTGCCAGTAGTAGTGACAGGACCTACGAGCAGTACTTC
. | TRBJ1-6 | TRBV7-2 | . | CASSTPPGLNSPLHF | TGTGCCAGCAGCACTCCCCCGGGTCTCAATTCACCCCTCCACTTT
. | TRBJ2-7 | TRBV11-1 | . | CASTGGPYEQYF | TGTGCCAGCACTGGAGGCCCCTACGAGCAGTACTTC
. | TRBJ2-3 | TRBV5-1 | . | CASSLGGPSTDTQYF | TGCGCCAGCAGCTTGGGGGGGCCAAGCACAGATACGCAGTATTTT
. | TRBJ1-1 | TRBV6-5 | . | CASSSRAASNTEAFF | TGTGCCAGCAGTTCCCGGGCAGCCTCGAACACTGAAGCTTTCTTT
TRBD1 | TRBJ1-6 | TRBV2 | . | CASSVVDRGNSPLHF | TGTGCCAGCAGTGTCGTGGACAGGGGTAATTCACCCCTCCACTTT
. | TRBJ1-3 | TRBV7-2 | few | CASSLVGARVDTIYF | TGTGCCAGCAGCTTAGTGGGGGCCAGGGTAGACACCATATATTTT
. | TRBJ2-5 | TRBV7-7 | . | CASSLGGDPQETQYF | TGTGCCAGCAGCTTAGGGGGGGACCCCCAAGAGACCCAGTACTTC
. | TRBJ2-2 | TRBV4-3 | . | CASSQDYVGARSGELFF | TGCGCCAGCAGCCAAGATTATGTGGGGGCGCGGAGCGGGGAGCTGTTTTTT
. | TRBJ1-2 | TRBV19 | once | CASNPGADYYGYTF | TGTGCCAGTAACCCCGGGGCCGATTACTATGGCTACACCTTC
TRBD1 | TRBJ1-4 | TRBV19 | . | CASTSTGGTGTNEKLFF | TGTGCCAGTACGTCAACAGGGGGCACAGGAACTAATGAAAAACTGTTTTTT
. | TRBJ2-5 | TRBV28 | . | CASSLGAQRETQYF | TGTGCCAGCAGTTTAGGTGCCCAGAGGGAGACCCAGTACTTC
TRBD1 | TRBJ1-1 | TRBV6-5 | . | CASSLQGAVGTEAFF | TGTGCCAGCAGTCTCCAGGGGGCTGTCGGCACTGAAGCTTTCTTT
. | TRBJ2-5 | TRBV6-5 | . | CASSYSFTGKETQYF | TGTGCCAGCAGTTACTCGTTTACAGGGAAAGAGACCCAGTACTTC
. | TRBJ1-4 | TRBV10-3 | . | CAISGSASNEKLFF | TGTGCCATCAGTGGTTCTGCGTCTAATGAAAAACTGTTTTTT
. | TRBJ2-3 | TRBV2 | few | CASSGDYTDTQYF | TGTGCCAGCAGTGGGGATTACACAGATACGCAGTATTTT
. | TRBJ2-7 | TRBV6-6 | . | CASSPSLGTYEQYF | TGTGCCAGCAGCCCGAGCCTAGGAACGTACGAGCAGTACTTC
. | TRBJ1-5 | TRBV2 | . | CASSEWGGNQPQHF | TGTGCCAGCAGTGAATGGGGAGGCAATCAGCCCCAGCATTTT
. | TRBJ2-7 | TRBV7-2 | few | CASSFTPAEGEQYF | TGTGCCAGCAGCTTTACTCCCGCGGAGGGGGAGCAGTACTTC
TRBD2 | TRBJ2-1 | TRBV5-1 | . | CASTPASGGSYNEQFF | TGCGCCAGCACCCCGGCTAGCGGGGGCTCCTACAATGAGCAGTTCTTC
. | TRBJ2-1 | TRBV7-2 | . | CASSGSAGYEQFF | TGTGCCAGCAGCGGTAGCGCGGGCTATGAGCAGTTCTTC
TRBD1 | TRBJ2-5 | TRBV28 | . | CAGEQGKIKTQYF | TGTGCCGGGGAACAGGGGAAGATAAAGACCCAGTACTTC
TRBD1 | TRBJ1-4 | TRBV6-5 | . | CASSYSTGRANEKLFF | TGTGCCAGCAGTTACTCGACAGGGCGGGCTAATGAAAAACTGTTTTTT
. | TRBJ2-1 | TRBV4-2 | . | CASSQVGRVDHNEQFF | TGTGCCAGCAGCCAAGTAGGCAGGGTTGACCACAATGAGCAGTTCTTC
. | TRBJ1-5 | TRBV29-1 | . | CSVGEVDQPQHF | TGCAGCGTTGGAGAGGTAGATCAGCCCCAGCATTTT
. | TRBJ1-6 | TRBV25-1 | few | CASRGQSNSPLHF | TGTGCCAGCAGAGGACAGAGCAATTCACCCCTCCACTTT
TRBD1 | TRBJ1-1 | TRBV28 | once | CASSLLGQGLGEAFF | TGTGCCAGCAGTTTACTCGGACAGGGGTTGGGTGAAGCTTTCTTT
TRBD1 | TRBJ2-5 | TRBV19 | . | CASSIIPGTGQETQYF | TGTGCCAGTAGTATAATCCCGGGGACAGGACAAGAGACCCAGTACTTC
TRBD1 | TRBJ2-1 | TRBV5-1 | few | CASSLGQSYNEQFF | TGCGCCAGCAGTTTGGGACAGTCCTACAATGAGCAGTTCTTC
. | TRBJ2-5 | TRBV5-6 | . | CASSLGQQETQYF | TGTGCCAGCAGCTTGGGACAACAAGAGACCCAGTACTTC
. | TRBJ2-7 | TRBV11-2 | . | CASSLARTYEQYF | TGTGCCAGCAGCTTAGCCAGGACCTACGAGCAGTACTTC
. | TRBJ2-2 | TRBV15 | . | CATSTVPGTYTGELFF | TGTGCCACCAGCACAGTGCCCGGGACTTACACCGGGGAGCTGTTTTTT
. | TRBJ1-1 | TRBV7-9 | . | CASSFGGNTEAFF | TGTGCCAGCAGCTTCGGGGGTAACACTGAAGCTTTCTTT
TRBD2 | TRBJ2-1 | TRBV4-2 | . | CASSATSGGYNEQFF | TGTGCCAGCAGCGCAACTAGCGGGGGGTACAATGAGCAGTTCTTC
. | TRBJ1-3 | TRBV14 | . | CASAYSFSGNTIYF | TGTGCCAGTGCATATTCCTTCTCTGGAAACACCATATATTTT
. | TRBJ1-1 | TRBV10-3 | . | CAIREQISLGPEAFF | TGTGCCATCAGAGAACAGATCTCCTTGGGTCCTGAAGCTTTCTTT